This T cell receptor beta chain stems from a study of blood T cell repertoires in COVID-19. In the authors' methods: Using reference gene primer amplification, nucleated cell counts were estimated. Sequencing was performed with immunoSEQ multiplex PCR; in TCRdb, only in-frame clones are kept and a portion is missing. The V and J calls and clone size are taken from that table; D and trimming were inferred from the DNA. The sample consists of 95,000 to 150,000 clones, roughly 78% of them appearing once. This CDR3 region has 16 residues. This rearrangement joins TRBV12-2 to TRBJ1-3; no DNA check was done on the table's D call, TRBD1. TRBV12-2 is annotated as a pseudogene. The specimen sequenced was peripheral blood. The sequence derives from a man aged 60-69 years with active or convalescent COVID-19. CDR3 loop: CASRHTGDDSGNTIYF. The CDR3 DNA sequence: TGTGCAAGTCGCCATACAGGGGATGACTCTGGAAACACCATATATTTT.